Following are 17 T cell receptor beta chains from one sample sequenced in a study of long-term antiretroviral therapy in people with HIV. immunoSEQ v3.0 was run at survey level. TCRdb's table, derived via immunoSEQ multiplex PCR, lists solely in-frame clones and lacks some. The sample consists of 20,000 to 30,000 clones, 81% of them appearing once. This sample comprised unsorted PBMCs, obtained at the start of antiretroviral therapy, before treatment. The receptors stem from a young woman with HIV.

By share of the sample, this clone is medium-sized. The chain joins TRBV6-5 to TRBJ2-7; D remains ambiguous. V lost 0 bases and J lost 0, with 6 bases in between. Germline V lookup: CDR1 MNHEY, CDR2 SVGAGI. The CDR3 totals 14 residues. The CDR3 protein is CASSYSGGSYEQYF. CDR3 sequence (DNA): TGTGCCAGCAGTTACTCAGGCGGCTCCTACGAGCAGTACTTC.

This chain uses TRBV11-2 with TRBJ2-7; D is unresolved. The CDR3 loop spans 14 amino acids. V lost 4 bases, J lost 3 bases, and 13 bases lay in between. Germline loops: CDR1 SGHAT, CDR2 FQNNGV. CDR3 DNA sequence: TGTGCCAGCAGCTCCCCGCCTGAGATCTACGAGCAGTACTTC. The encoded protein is CASSSPPEIYEQYF.

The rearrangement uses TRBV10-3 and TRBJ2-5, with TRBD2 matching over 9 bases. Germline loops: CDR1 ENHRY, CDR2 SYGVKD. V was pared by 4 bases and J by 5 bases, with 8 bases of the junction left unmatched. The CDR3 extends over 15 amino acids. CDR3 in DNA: TGTGCCATCAGTGCCAGCGGGGGGCGGGTTGAGACCCAGTACTTC. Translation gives CAISASGGRVETQYF.

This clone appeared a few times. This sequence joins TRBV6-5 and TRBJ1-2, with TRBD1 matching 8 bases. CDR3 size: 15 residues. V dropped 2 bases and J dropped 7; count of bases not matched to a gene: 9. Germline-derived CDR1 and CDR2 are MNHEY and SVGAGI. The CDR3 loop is CASSYVTGAPFGYTF. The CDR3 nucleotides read TGTGCCAGCAGTTACGTGACAGGGGCCCCCTTTGGCTACACCTTC.

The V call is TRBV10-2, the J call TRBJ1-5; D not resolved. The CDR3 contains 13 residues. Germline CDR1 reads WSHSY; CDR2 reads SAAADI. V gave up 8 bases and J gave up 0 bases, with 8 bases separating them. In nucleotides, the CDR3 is TGCGCCAGCGCCCGGAATAGCAATCAGCCCCAGCATTTT. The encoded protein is CASARNSNQPQHF.

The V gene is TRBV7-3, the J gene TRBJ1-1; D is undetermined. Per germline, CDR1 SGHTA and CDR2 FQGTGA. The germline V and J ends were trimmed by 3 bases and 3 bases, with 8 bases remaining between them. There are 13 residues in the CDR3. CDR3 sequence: CASSFLHDTEAFF. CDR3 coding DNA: TGTGCCAGCAGCTTCCTTCATGACACTGAAGCTTTCTTT.

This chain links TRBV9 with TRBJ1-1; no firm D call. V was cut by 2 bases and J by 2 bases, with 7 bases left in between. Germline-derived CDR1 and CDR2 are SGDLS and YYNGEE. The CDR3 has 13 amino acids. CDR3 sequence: CASSVRLNTEAFF. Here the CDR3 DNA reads TGTGCCAGCAGCGTGAGACTAAACACTGAAGCTTTCTTT.

CDR3: CASSYVLAAGETQYF. CDR3 DNA sequence: TGTGCCAGCAGTTACGTACTAGCGGCGGGGGAGACCCAGTACTTC. This chain links TRBV6-5 with TRBJ2-5; TRBD2 matches 8 bases. V trimming: 2 bases; J trimming: 5 bases; junction bases outside the gene matches: 7. Germline V gene data show CDR1 as MNHEY and CDR2 as SVGAGI. The CDR3 is 15 amino acids.

The CDR3 DNA reads as TGTGCCATCGCAGGGGACTACCGGGCTGAAGCTTTCTTT. Protein product: CAIAGDYRAEAFF. The chain couples TRBV6-1 to TRBJ1-1, with D possibly being TRBD1 (6 bases). The V end was cut by 10 bases, the J end by 6 bases, with 18 bases between. CDR3 length: 13 amino acids. CDR1 and CDR2 from the germline V gene are MNHNS and SASEGT.

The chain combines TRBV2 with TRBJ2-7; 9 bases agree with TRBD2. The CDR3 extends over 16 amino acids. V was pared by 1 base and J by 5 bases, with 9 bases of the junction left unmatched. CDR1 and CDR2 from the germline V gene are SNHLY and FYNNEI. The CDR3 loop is CASSEEGLAGSDEQYF. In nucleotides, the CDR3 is TGTGCCAGCAGTGAAGAAGGGCTAGCGGGATCTGACGAGCAGTACTTC.

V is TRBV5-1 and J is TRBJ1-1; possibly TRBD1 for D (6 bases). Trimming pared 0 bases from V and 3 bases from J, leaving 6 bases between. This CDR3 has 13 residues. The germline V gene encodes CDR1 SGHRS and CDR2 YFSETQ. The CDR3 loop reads CASSLDRDTEAFF. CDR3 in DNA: TGCGCCAGCAGCTTGGACAGGGACACTGAAGCTTTCTTT.

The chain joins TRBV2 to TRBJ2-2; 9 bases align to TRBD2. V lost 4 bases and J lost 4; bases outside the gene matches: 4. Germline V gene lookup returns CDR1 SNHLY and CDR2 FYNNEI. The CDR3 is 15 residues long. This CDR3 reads CASSVAGAGTGELFF. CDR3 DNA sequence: TGTGCCAGCAGTGTAGCGGGAGCGGGCACCGGGGAGCTGTTTTTT.

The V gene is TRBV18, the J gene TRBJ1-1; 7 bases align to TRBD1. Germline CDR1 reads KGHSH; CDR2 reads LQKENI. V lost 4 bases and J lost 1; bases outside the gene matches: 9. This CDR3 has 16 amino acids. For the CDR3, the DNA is TGTGCCAGCTCACTTCTCTCCGGGACAGAGAACACTGAAGCTTTCTTT. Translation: CASSLLSGTENTEAFF.

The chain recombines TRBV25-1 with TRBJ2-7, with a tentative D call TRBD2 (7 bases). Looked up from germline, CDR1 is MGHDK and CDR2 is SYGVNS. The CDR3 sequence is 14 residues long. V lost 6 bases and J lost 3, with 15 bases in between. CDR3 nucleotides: TGTGCCAGCAGCGGAGGGGGGGCCGACTACGAGCAGTACTTC. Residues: CASSGGGADYEQYF.

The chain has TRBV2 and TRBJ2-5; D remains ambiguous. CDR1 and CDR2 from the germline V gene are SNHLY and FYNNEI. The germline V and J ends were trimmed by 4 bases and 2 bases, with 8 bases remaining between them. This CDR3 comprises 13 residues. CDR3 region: CASSVNRQETQYF. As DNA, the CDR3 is TGTGCCAGCAGTGTAAACAGACAAGAGACCCAGTACTTC.

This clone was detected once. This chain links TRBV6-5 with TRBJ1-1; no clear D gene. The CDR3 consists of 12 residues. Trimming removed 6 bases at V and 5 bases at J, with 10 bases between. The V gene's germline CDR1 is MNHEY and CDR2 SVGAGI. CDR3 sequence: CASRKGRTEAFF. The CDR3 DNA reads TGTGCCAGCAGAAAGGGCAGAACTGAAGCTTTCTTT.

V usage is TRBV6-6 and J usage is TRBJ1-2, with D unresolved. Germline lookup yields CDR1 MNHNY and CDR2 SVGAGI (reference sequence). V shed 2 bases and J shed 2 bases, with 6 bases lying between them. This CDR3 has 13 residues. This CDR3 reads CASSYIGNYGYTF. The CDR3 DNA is TGTGCCAGCAGTTACATTGGAAACTATGGCTACACCTTC.